The 17 T cell receptor beta chains in this list originate from one sample, sequenced in a study of response to subunit inactivated influenza vaccine (dated by TCRdb to the late 2010s). The library was made by RT-PCR. TCRdb lists the instrument as Illumina HiSeq 2500. TCRdb reprocessing: public reads trimmed at Q25 with fastp, clones called with MiXCR, in-frame beta chains kept. Records with the same CDR3 protein are collapsed into one entry carrying the most frequent genes and DNA. For this sample the table gives hundreds of thousands of distinct CDR3 sequences, of which around 15% were detected only once. Of the sample, less than 8.5% falls within the top ten clones. The sequencing here drew on PBMCs from blood, taken 14 to 15 days before vaccination. The receptors were gathered from a man over 45 who received an inactivated influenza vaccine. Donor details come from another sample of the same person, matched by shared clones.

This chain joins TRBV20-1 and TRBJ2-7, with D perhaps matching TRBD1 (5 bases). Trimming left V 0 bases short and J 2 bases short, with 14 bases between. Germline CDR1 DFQATT, CDR2 SNEGSKA (reference sequence). The CDR3 extends over 15 amino acids. CDR3 amino acids: CSARDIGQGPYEQYF. Written as DNA, the CDR3 is TGCAGTGCTAGAGATATTGGGCAGGGCCCCTACGAGCAGTACTTC.

V usage is TRBV27 and J usage is TRBJ2-1; the match to TRBD2 covers 14 bases. In germline, CDR1 is MNHEY, CDR2 SMNVEV (reference sequence). CDR3 length: 13 amino acids. J lost 10 bases, V lost 7 bases, and 3 bases had no gene match. CDR3 in DNA: TGTGCCAGCACGAGGACTAGCGGGGGGGAGCAGTTCTTC. Its translation is CASTRTSGGEQFF.

This clonotype was found many times. The junction does not match germline at one end; this may be a read error. The CDR3 sequence: CASSSSGSSYNEQFF. The CDR3 coding sequence is TGTGCCAGCAGCTCTAGCGGGAGCTCCTACAATGAGCAGTTCTTC. The rearrangement links TRBV5-1 to TRBJ2-1, with 10 bases identical to TRBD2. From germline, CDR1 is SGHRS and CDR2 YFSETQ. This CDR3 contains 15 residues.

The chain employs TRBV2 and TRBJ2-7; perhaps TRBD1 as D (6 bases). The CDR3 sequence is 14 residues long. Germline assignment: CDR1 SNHLY and CDR2 FYNNEI. V lost 5 bases to trimming and J lost 5 bases, with 16 bases between them. CDR3 residues: CASSLSRDKHEQYF. The CDR3 DNA sequence: TGTGCCAGCAGTCTTAGCCGGGACAAACACGAGCAGTACTTC.

This clonotype was counted at least ten times. The V gene is TRBV20-1, the J gene TRBJ2-2; the match to TRBD1 covers 7 bases. The trim removed 1 base at V and 4 bases at J, leaving 6 bases unmatched. Germline V gives CDR1 DFQATT, CDR2 SNEGSKA (reference sequence). The CDR3 consists of 15 residues. The DNA of the CDR3 is TGCAGTGCTAGAGGAAGACAGGGCCGCACCGGGGAGCTGTTTTTT. Translation: CSARGRQGRTGELFF.

This clonotype has at least ten counts. This sequence joins TRBV4-3 and TRBJ1-3, with D unclear. The germline V gene has CDR1 LGHNA and CDR2 YSLEER. The germline V and J ends were trimmed by 3 bases and 0 bases, with 12 bases remaining between them. CDR3 length: 16 residues. CDR3 residues: CASSQAGSGSGNTIYF. The CDR3 DNA sequence: TGCGCCAGCAGCCAGGCCGGGAGTGGCTCTGGAAACACCATATATTTT.

This clonotype was seen at least ten times. The DNA of the CDR3 is TGTGCCACCAGTGATCTGAAAGGAACTAGCGGGGGGCGCCCAGATACGCAGTATTTT. Protein sequence: CATSDLKGTSGGRPDTQYF. This chain links TRBV24-1 with TRBJ2-3; 12 bases agree with TRBD2. After removal of 3 bases from V and 4 bases from J, the junction contained 13 bases not matched to a gene. The CDR3 loop spans 19 amino acids. Germline V gene data show CDR1 as KGHDR and CDR2 as SFDVKD.

CDR3: CSARRQWPDTQYF. CDR3 DNA sequence: TGCAGTGCTCGTCGGCAGTGGCCAGATACGCAGTATTTT. The V gene is TRBV20-1, the J gene TRBJ2-3; unclear D gene. Trimming pared 5 bases from V and 4 bases from J, leaving 13 bases between. This CDR3 is built from 13 residues. The germline CDR1 and CDR2 sequences are DFQATT and SNEGSKA (reference sequence).

This clonotype was observed a few times. The V gene is TRBV6-2 or TRBV6-3, the J gene TRBJ1-1; D remains ambiguous. Germline V CDR1 and CDR2: MNHEY, SVGEGT. This CDR3 spans 9 amino acids. V lost 8 bases and J lost 7, with 5 bases in between. The CDR3: CASVDEAFF. In DNA form, the CDR3 reads TGTGCCAGCGTGGATGAAGCTTTCTTT.

This clonotype came up a few times. The V and J genes are TRBV11-2 and TRBJ1-6; the match to TRBD1 covers 9 bases. This CDR3 region has 16 residues. V lost 6 bases and J lost 9; bases outside the gene matches: 12. Germline V lookup: CDR1 SGHAT, CDR2 FQNNGV. The CDR3 sequence is CASRGNRGRPGSPLHF. The CDR3 DNA follows: TGTGCCAGCAGGGGGAACAGGGGGCGGCCGGGTTCACCCCTCCACTTT.

Concerning this clonotype: The DNA is omitted, as the CDR3 cannot be located on it reliably, and the CDR3 follows TCRdb's listing. The chain has TRBV2 and TRBJ2-2; TRBD2, the table's D call, was not compared with the DNA. From its first to its last residue, the CDR3 has 13 amino acids. Germline CDR1 SNHLY, CDR2 FYNNEI. The CDR3 loop reads CASTEGPPGSCFF.

This clonotype showed up just a few times. This sequence joins TRBV5-1 and TRBJ2-6; TRBD1 agrees at 9 bases. Germline trimming cut 4 bases from V and 0 bases from J; bases unmatched to any gene: 2. CDR3 length: 16 residues. In germline, CDR1 is SGHRS, CDR2 YFSETQ. CDR3 amino acids: CASSPTGGSGANVLTF. CDR3 nucleotides: TGCGCCAGCAGCCCGACAGGGGGCTCTGGGGCCAACGTCCTGACTTTC.

The chain uses TRBV4-3 and TRBJ1-5; unclear D gene. This CDR3 has 15 residues. The germline V gene has CDR1 LGHNA and CDR2 YSLEER. Trimming stripped 0 bases from V and 7 bases from J, with 13 bases between. CDR3 loop: CASSQDGERYQPQHF. The CDR3 DNA is TGCGCCAGCAGCCAAGACGGGGAGCGGTACCAGCCCCAGCATTTT.

The table lists this clonotype with a few counts. The chain uses TRBV6-2 or TRBV6-3 and TRBJ2-3, with 7 bases aligning to TRBD1. The V gene's germline CDR1 is MNHEY and CDR2 SVGEGT. V gave up 5 bases and J gave up 2 bases; unmatched junction bases: 4. The CDR3 is made up of 14 amino acids. Here the CDR3 reads CASSRDRFTDTQYF. The CDR3 DNA sequence: TGTGCCAGCAGTCGGGACAGATTCACAGATACGCAGTATTTT.

The chain combines TRBV10-2 with TRBJ2-7, with TRBD1 as a possible D gene (5 bases). The germline gives CDR1 WSHSY, CDR2 SAAADI. The CDR3 runs 15 residues. V shed 4 bases and J shed 5 bases, with 18 bases lying between them. As DNA, the CDR3 is TGCGCCAGCAGTGGGATGGTGGGGCTTCTCGACGAGCAGTACTTC. This codes for CASSGMVGLLDEQYF.

The chain uses TRBV5-1 and TRBJ1-1, with TRBD1 matching over 9 bases. Germline V CDR1 and CDR2: SGHRS, YFSETQ. V lost 3 bases to trimming and J lost 4 bases; unmatched junction nucleotides: 4. The CDR3 runs 14 residues. The CDR3 loop is CASSSRQGGTEAFF. The CDR3 nucleotides are TGCGCCAGCAGCTCCCGACAGGGGGGCACTGAAGCTTTCTTT.

This clonotype was counted only a few times. The chain recombines TRBV4-3 with TRBJ1-1; D is unresolved. Germline lookup yields CDR1 LGHNA and CDR2 YSLEER. V was clipped by 3 bases and J by 1 base, with 9 bases between them. CDR3 length equals 14 residues. The CDR3 region has the DNA TGCGCCAGCAGCCAGGGTCCCGCGAACACTGAAGCTTTCTTT. This gives the protein CASSQGPANTEAFF.